This T cell receptor (beta chain) was captured by sequencing in a study of T cells in Graves' hyperthyroidism and ophthalmopathy. Researchers took RNA transcripts and amplified the TCR beta CDR3 regions from them. First-round RT-PCR with HTBI primers amplified the TCR CDR3 region. TCRdb processed the multiplex PCR reads anew with MiXCR; each CDR3 protein has one entry. This table holds some 200,000 distinct CDR3 sequences, 17% found once. This clonotype has only a few counts. Patients were aged 18 to 65, had disease duration under 2 months, and had newly diagnosed hyperthyroidism. Trimming at V came to 2 bases and at J to 3 bases, leaving 4 bases not matched to a gene. The germline V gene has CDR1 SGHRS and CDR2 YFSETQ. CDR3 length: 14 residues.

The rearrangement links TRBV5-1 to TRBJ2-7; TRBD1 aligns across 8 bases. The receptor comes from a man between 45 and 60 years old with Graves' hyperthyroidism. The source material was blood. The CDR3 loop reads CASSLTGQGYEQYF. Here the CDR3 DNA reads TGCGCCAGCAGCTTAACAGGACAGGGCTACGAGCAGTACTTC.